The 23 T cell receptor beta chains presented below share a single source sample, sequenced in a study of cytomegalovirus exposure and HLA in healthy donors. This PCR relied on a set of 60 Vbeta primers and 13 Jbeta primers. This table comes from immunoSEQ multiplex PCR, and its TCRdb copy is limited to in-frame clones, with some not included. The table lists under 200,000 clones, approximately 71% of them singletons. The material sequenced was PBMCs. The receptors originated from a man in his forties or fifties in good health and CMV-seronegative.

Turning to this clone: At one end the junction does not follow the germline gene, possibly because of a read error. The same CDR3 arises from other DNA sequences in this sample as well. This rearrangement joins TRBV7-9 to TRBJ1-2, with 9 positions matching TRBD1. Germline assignment: CDR1 SEHNR and CDR2 FQNEAQ (reference sequence). CDR3 length: 16 amino acids. The CDR3 loop is CASSQQWTGEDYGYTF. The CDR3 DNA follows: TGTGCCAGCAGCCAGCAATGGACAGGGGAGGACTATGGTTACACCTTC.

The chain links TRBV10-1 to TRBJ2-3; 12 bases are a match to TRBD2. Germline V lookup: CDR1 WNHNN, CDR2 SYGVQD (reference sequence). The CDR3 covers 17 residues. J was trimmed by 5 bases and V by 3 bases; bases with no gene match: 9. In nucleotides, the CDR3 is TGCGCCAGCAGTGACCCTGGACTAGCGGGGTCCGGAGATACGCAGTATTTT. It is translated as CASSDPGLAGSGDTQYF.

J is TRBJ2-6 and V is TRBV27, with D possibly matching TRBD2 (5 bases). The germline V gene has CDR1 MNHEY and CDR2 SMNVEV (reference sequence). V gave up 3 bases and J gave up 2 bases, with 11 bases separating them. The CDR3 runs 16 residues. The chain's CDR3 is CASSLSRGAGANVLTF. The CDR3 DNA reads TGTGCCAGCAGTTTGTCCCGGGGAGCTGGGGCCAACGTCCTGACTTTC.

The chain uses TRBV6-5 and TRBJ1-3, with D possibly being TRBD1 (5 bases). Germline V gene lookup returns CDR1 MNHEY and CDR2 SVGAGI. V lost 2 bases and J 0 bases, leaving 8 bases between the germline ends. There are 15 residues in the CDR3. As DNA, the CDR3 is TGTGCCAGCAGTTACGGGGGGTCCTCTGGAAACACCATATATTTT. Translated: CASSYGGSSGNTIYF.

This chain joins TRBV5-1 and TRBJ1-2; D possibly corresponds to TRBD1 (6 bases). V was pared by 4 bases and J by 6 bases, with 16 bases between. The CDR3 is 14 amino acids. Germline V gene lookup returns CDR1 SGHRS and CDR2 YFSETQ. CDR3 protein: CASSLNQGKDGYTF. CDR3 nucleotide sequence: TGCGCCAGCAGCCTGAACCAGGGGAAGGATGGCTACACCTTC.

To note about this clone: In the same sample, other DNA sequences code for this CDR3. The rearrangement uses TRBV6-5 and TRBJ2-3; 10 positions match TRBD1. The CDR3 runs 14 residues. Germline V lookup: CDR1 MNHEY, CDR2 SVGAGI. V lost 6 bases, J lost 3 bases, and 3 bases stayed unmatched. The CDR3 region is CASRRTGGTDTQYF. In nucleotides, the CDR3 is TGTGCCAGCAGACGGACAGGGGGTACAGATACGCAGTATTTT.

This clone appeared a single time. The V gene is TRBV10-3, the J gene TRBJ1-1; 7 nucleotides align to TRBD1. Trimming at V came to 8 bases and at J to 1 base, leaving 7 bases not matched to a gene. The CDR3 has 14 residues. Germline values: CDR1 ENHRY, CDR2 SYGVKD. CDR3 DNA sequence: TGTGCCATCGGACCGACAGGGCAGAACACTGAAGCTTTCTTT. Protein sequence: CAIGPTGQNTEAFF.

This sequence joins TRBV28 and TRBJ1-5, with 10 positions matching TRBD1. Germline values: CDR1 MDHEN, CDR2 SYDVKM. The CDR3 length is 15 residues. The junction had 5 bases not matched to a gene; V was cut back by 5 bases and J by 4 bases. The DNA of the CDR3 is TGTGCCAGCAGTGCCCCGGACAGGGGGAATCAGCCCCAGCATTTT. It specifies CASSAPDRGNQPQHF.

Worth noting for this clone: Relative to the germline gene, one junction end is altered; a read error may explain this. This chain joins TRBV28 and TRBJ2-7; 8 bases map to TRBD1. The CDR3 extends over 11 amino acids. Germline V gene lookup returns CDR1 MDHEN and CDR2 SYDVKM. CDR3 residues: CASSQDRVDNF. Here the CDR3 DNA reads TGTGCCAGCAGCCAGGACAGGGTGGATAACTTC. Supplemented by reference TRBV28 and TRBJ2-7, the full variable domain reads DVKVTQSSRYLVKRTGEKVFLECVQDMDHENMFWYRQDPGLGLRLIYFSYDVKMKEKGDIPEGYSVSREKKERFSLILESASTNQTSMYLCASSQDRVDNFGPGTRLTVT.

V usage is TRBV10-3 and J usage is TRBJ1-2; 8 nucleotides align to TRBD1. The J segment lost 4 bases and the V segment lost 8 bases, leaving 3 bases of the junction unmatched. CDR3 size: 12 residues. Germline V gives CDR1 ENHRY, CDR2 SYGVKD. The CDR3 loop reads CAISGGVYGYTF. DNA of the CDR3: TGTGCCATCTCAGGGGGCGTCTATGGCTACACCTTC.

The chain combines TRBV27 with TRBJ1-1; unclear D gene. CDR3 length: 16 amino acids. The V and J ends lost 2 bases and 1 base respectively, with 14 bases between them. Germline CDR1 is MNHEY and CDR2 is SMNVEV (reference sequence). This chain's CDR3 is CASSLQVVSKNTEAFF. CDR3 nucleotides: TGTGCCAGCAGTTTACAGGTGGTGTCAAAGAACACTGAAGCTTTCTTT.

The chain recombines TRBV5-1 with TRBJ2-7; 11 bases map to TRBD2. Looked up from germline, CDR1 is SGHRS and CDR2 is YFSETQ. V dropped 0 bases and J dropped 7; count of bases not matched to a gene: 0. CDR3 length: 13 amino acids. As DNA, the CDR3 is TGCGCCAGCAGCTTGGGGACTAGCGGGGAGCAGTACTTC. This translates into CASSLGTSGEQYF.

CDR3 sequence reads: CASSAAGVGNQPQHF. The CDR3 DNA sequence: TGTGCCAGCAGTGCCGCGGGGGTTGGCAATCAGCCCCAGCATTTT. The J gene is TRBJ1-5, the V gene TRBV6-5, with D perhaps TRBD1 (5 bases). In germline, CDR1 is MNHEY, CDR2 SVGAGI. Trimming removed 5 bases from V and 2 bases from J, with 13 bases in between. The CDR3 runs to 15 residues.

CDR3: CASSLNGYNTEAFF. In DNA, the CDR3 is TGTGCCAGCAGCTTAAACGGGTACAACACTGAAGCTTTCTTT. The rearrangement joins TRBV7-3 to TRBJ1-1; no clear D gene. The CDR3 sequence is 14 residues long. Trimming pared 1 base from V and 2 bases from J, leaving 8 bases between. Germline V lookup: CDR1 SGHTA, CDR2 FQGTGA. Filled out from reference TRBV7-3 and TRBJ1-1, the complete variable domain reads GAGVSQTPSNKVTEKGKYVELRCDPISGHTALYWYRQSLGQGPEFLIYFQGTGAADDSGLPNDRFFAVRPEGSVSTLKIQRTERGDSAVYLCASSLNGYNTEAFFGQGTRLTVV.

The chain combines TRBV18 with TRBJ2-5; 10 bases are shared with TRBD2. Germline CDR1 is KGHSH and CDR2 is LQKENI. The trim removed 1 base at V and 4 bases at J, leaving 9 bases unmatched. The CDR3 extends over 17 amino acids. CDR3 sequence: CASSPQASGGAGETQYF. CDR3 coding DNA: TGTGCCAGCTCACCACAAGCAAGCGGGGGGGCCGGAGAGACCCAGTACTTC.

This clone has only a few counts. The chain carries TRBV4-1 and TRBJ1-5, with 10 bases aligning to TRBD1. With 5 bases clipped from V and 3 bases from J, the junction kept 1 base outside the gene matches. Germline V CDR1 and CDR2: MGHRA, YSYEKL. The CDR3 is made up of 14 amino acids. CDR3 loop: CASSGQGDNQPQHF. CDR3 coding DNA: TGCGCCAGCAGCGGACAGGGGGACAATCAGCCCCAGCATTTT.

A word on this clone: Germline is not matched at one junction end, which may reflect a read error. The gene calls are TRBV6-5 and TRBJ2-1, with 13 bases identical to TRBD2. Germline V gene sequence: CDR1 MNHEY, CDR2 SVGAGI. This CDR3 comprises 12 residues. CDR3 loop: CASRLAGGKMIF. The DNA of the CDR3 is TGTGCCAGCAGACTAGCGGGGGGGAAAATGATCTTC.

The V and J genes are TRBV5-1 and TRBJ2-3; a weak D match, TRBD1 (6 bases). With 1 base removed from V and 2 bases from J, the gap between germline ends came to 14 bases. The CDR3 consists of 16 residues. CDR1 and CDR2 (germline): SGHRS, YFSETQ. The CDR3 DNA is TGCGCCAGCAGCTTGAGTCAGGCAGGGGACACAGATACGCAGTATTTT. Amino acids: CASSLSQAGDTDTQYF.

This rearrangement joins TRBV5-1 to TRBJ2-7; TRBD1 aligns across 8 bases. V shed 2 bases, J shed 7 bases, and the junction held 11 bases outside the gene matches. Germline CDR1 reads SGHRS; CDR2 reads YFSETQ. The CDR3 sequence is 15 residues long. CDR3 loop: CASSLRSQGAHEQYF. The CDR3 DNA follows: TGCGCCAGCAGCTTAAGGTCCCAGGGGGCGCATGAGCAGTACTTC.

With regard to this clone: Mismatch with germline at one junction end may stem from a read error. The CDR3 nucleotides are TGTGCCAGCAGACCTCAGGGGGCGGGCAACACCGGGGAGCTGCTTTTT. Translating gives CASRPQGAGNTGELLF. The rearrangement links TRBV13 to TRBJ2-2; 8 nucleotides match TRBD1. Germline V gene data show CDR1 as PRHDT and CDR2 as FYEKMQ (reference sequence). The CDR3 is made up of 16 amino acids.

This clone was detected only a few times. The chain employs TRBV4-3 and TRBJ1-2; 10 positions match TRBD1. Losses at the gene ends were 1 base for V and 4 bases for J; bases not matched to a gene: 3. Germline-derived CDR1 and CDR2 are LGHNA and YSLEER. This CDR3 is built from 15 residues. The CDR3: CASSQGGTGAYGYTF. For the CDR3, the DNA is TGCGCCAGCAGCCAAGGGGGGACAGGGGCCTATGGCTACACCTTC.

The chain joins TRBV19 to TRBJ1-1, with TRBD1 matching over 7 bases. The CDR3 has 13 residues. The V gene end was trimmed by 6 bases and the J gene end by 5 bases; junction bases not matched to a gene: 6. The germline CDR1 and CDR2 sequences are LNHDA and SQIVND (reference sequence). CDR3 protein: CASRPGQRTEAFF. CDR3 nucleotide sequence: TGTGCCAGTAGACCGGGACAGAGGACTGAAGCTTTCTTT.

The chain uses TRBV7-6 and TRBJ2-1, with 9 bases lining up with TRBD2. The CDR3 extends over 16 amino acids. V gave up 1 base and J gave up 7 bases; unmatched junction bases: 8. Germline CDR1 is SGHVS and CDR2 is FNYEAQ. The DNA of the CDR3 is TGTGCCAGCAGCTTAGGGTCTAGCGGGGTTAGGAATGAGCAGTTCTTC. It yields the protein CASSLGSSGVRNEQFF.